A single sample gave rise to the 32 T cell receptor beta chains below, sequenced in a study of metastatic and nonmetastatic thyroid tumors. Nobody among the patients had been given any treatment before thyroid surgery. TCRdb re-clonotyped the PCR reads through MiXCR. The table lists some 40,000 clones, approximately 17% of them singletons, with roughly 15% in the top ten. The sequenced sample was tumor tissue. Source of these receptors: a female donor with papillary thyroid cancer or a benign thyroid nodule (not recorded which). Some clones in this sample may be carry-over from other donors' samples.

V gene TRBV11-1 combines with J gene TRBJ1-2; possibly TRBD1 for D (5 bases). Per the germline V gene, CDR1 is SGHAT and CDR2 is FQDESV (reference sequence). This CDR3 is 16 amino acids long. V lost 5 bases to trimming and J lost 4 bases, with 20 bases between them. CDR3 residues: CASSHLTVFNGYGYTF. CDR3 DNA: TGTGCCAGCAGCCACTTGACAGTGTTCAATGGCTATGGCTACACCTTC.

The V call is TRBV10-3, the J call TRBJ2-6, with 8 bases identical to TRBD1. The length of the CDR3 is 18 residues. CDR1 and CDR2 (germline): ENHRY, SYGVKD. V lost 0 bases, J lost 0 bases, and 4 bases stayed unmatched. The CDR3 loop is CAISESSDRDSGANVLTF. The CDR3 DNA follows: TGTGCCATCAGTGAGTCCTCGGACAGGGACTCTGGGGCCAACGTCCTGACTTTC.

In this sample, this clone turned up many times. The chain couples TRBV19 to TRBJ2-7, with a weak D call TRBD1 (6 bases). Trimming left V 6 bases short and J 6 bases short, with 15 bases between. The V gene's germline CDR1 is LNHDA and CDR2 SQIVND (reference sequence). This CDR3 is 13 amino acids long. Written as DNA, the CDR3 is TGTGCCAGTAGCCAGGGGTCGGGGCTCGAGCAGTACTTC. Protein sequence: CASSQGSGLEQYF.

The V call is TRBV5-4, the J call TRBJ2-3; 8 bases fit TRBD1. The V and J ends lost 3 bases and 6 bases, in that order; junction bases with no gene match: 6. Per germline, CDR1 SGHNT and CDR2 YYREEE (reference sequence). The CDR3 sequence is 14 residues long. CDR3 sequence (DNA): TGTGCCAGCAGCTCCCGGACAGGGCCCGATACGCAGTATTTT. This encodes CASSSRTGPDTQYF.

By proportion, this clone is medium-sized. The same CDR3 can be traced to other DNA sequences in this sample. The DNA of the CDR3 is TGTGCCAGTAGTATGGTGAGCAGGGCTGGAAACACCATATATTTT. Its translation: CASSMVSRAGNTIYF. This chain joins TRBV19 and TRBJ1-3; D is perhaps TRBD1 (5 bases). V lost 3 bases and J lost 2, with 11 bases in between. The CDR3 consists of 15 residues. Germline values: CDR1 LNHDA, CDR2 SQIVND (reference sequence).

This clone was picked up a small number of times. A read error may explain this, as a much larger clone is one base away. V and J are TRBV15 and TRBJ2-5; D is uncertain. Trimming pared 1 base from V and 5 bases from J, leaving 5 bases between. CDR1 is LNHNV, CDR2 YYDKDF, per germline (reference sequence). The CDR3 contains 12 residues. Here the CDR3 DNA reads TGTGCCACCAGCAGAGCCAATGAGACCCAGTACTTC. Protein product: CATSRANETQYF.

This clone has a count of ten or more. The chain combines TRBV9 with TRBJ1-1; a possible D gene is TRBD1 (5 bases). V lost 4 bases to trimming and J lost 6 bases, with 19 bases between them. CDR3 length equals 15 residues. From germline, CDR1 is SGDLS and CDR2 YYNGEE. In nucleotides, the CDR3 is TGTGCCAGCAGCCCTCGGGGGGGTGGGAGGGCTGAAGCTTTCTTT. The encoded protein is CASSPRGGGRAEAFF.

This clone was detected ten times or more. V gene TRBV5-1 combines with J gene TRBJ1-4; 7 bases align to TRBD1. Unmatched junction bases numbered 9, after V lost 5 bases and J lost 11 bases. The length of the CDR3 is 13 residues. Germline CDR1 is SGHRS and CDR2 is YFSETQ. CDR3 in amino acids: CASRRQGERKLFF. CDR3 in DNA: TGCGCCAGCAGAAGACAGGGTGAGAGGAAACTGTTTTTT.

This clone was seen a handful of times. This may stem from a read error, because a much larger clone lies one nucleotide away. This CDR3 reads CSASPFYNEQFF. The CDR3 DNA is TGCAGTGCTAGTCCCTTCTACAATGAGCAGTTCTTC. V is TRBV20-1 and J is TRBJ2-1; D gene ambiguous. V was trimmed by 3 bases and J by 3 bases, leaving 6 bases between them. Germline CDR1 reads DFQATT; CDR2 reads SNEGSKA (reference sequence). The CDR3 consists of 12 residues.

This clone was seen at least ten times. The V call is TRBV5-4, the J call TRBJ1-4; TRBD1 matches 7 bases. The CDR3 length is 17 residues. J gave up 3 bases and V 4 bases, and 12 bases lay outside the gene matches. The V gene's germline CDR1 is SGHNT and CDR2 YYREEE (reference sequence). The CDR3 here is CASSTYRGGSANEKLFF. The DNA of the CDR3 is TGTGCCAGCAGCACCTACAGGGGCGGCTCAGCTAATGAAAAACTGTTTTTT.

In this sample, this clone turned up many times. The chain uses TRBV4-1 and TRBJ1-2; D not certain. The V gene lost 1 base and the J gene lost 6 bases, with 9 bases spanning the gap. The CDR3 is made up of 13 amino acids. Germline loops: CDR1 MGHRA, CDR2 YSYEKL. The CDR3, as DNA: TGCGCCAGCAGCCAAGTCAGCAGCAATGGCTACACCTTC. Protein product: CASSQVSSNGYTF.

This clone was counted between two and nine times. This sequence may be a read error, since a much larger clone differs from it by one base. The chain uses TRBV16 and TRBJ1-2; no firm D call. Germline V gene lookup returns CDR1 KGHSY and CDR2 FQNENV. There are 12 residues in the CDR3. CDR3 loop: CASSQAGYCYTF. CDR3 nucleotide sequence: TGTGCCAGCAGCCAAGCAGGCTATTGCTACACCTTC.

This clone has a count of ten or more. The V gene is TRBV5-1, the J gene TRBJ2-7; D uncertain. V lost 3 bases to trimming and J lost 4 bases, with 14 bases between them. CDR3 length: 14 residues. Per germline, CDR1 SGHRS and CDR2 YFSETQ. CDR3 loop: CASSYTPDTYEQYF. DNA for the CDR3: TGCGCCAGCAGCTACACCCCTGACACATACGAGCAGTACTTC.

This clone was seen many times. The rearrangement joins TRBV6-2 or TRBV6-3 to TRBJ2-7, with 7 bases aligning to TRBD1. J lost 4 bases, V lost 5 bases, and 8 bases had no gene match. This CDR3 is 14 amino acids long. Germline values: CDR1 MNHEY, CDR2 SVGEGT. The CDR3 region is CASSERDSRYEQYF. CDR3 DNA: TGTGCCAGCAGTGAGAGGGACAGCCGATACGAGCAGTACTTC.

This clone was recorded many times. The CDR3 loop is CASSFLLVGGGAMNTEAFF. The CDR3 bases are TGTGCCAGCAGTTTTCTATTAGTCGGCGGGGGGGCGATGAACACTGAAGCTTTCTTT. The rearrangement links TRBV28 to TRBJ1-1, with D perhaps matching TRBD1 (6 bases). The V end lost 3 bases, the J end lost 0 bases, and 23 bases lay between the germline ends. Germline V gene sequence: CDR1 MDHEN, CDR2 SYDVKM. The CDR3 is 19 residues long.

This clone was observed many times. Different DNA sequences within this sample yield the same CDR3. This chain links TRBV4-2 with TRBJ1-2, with a possible D match to TRBD1 (6 bases). There are 14 residues in the CDR3. V was trimmed by 0 bases and J by 8 bases, leaving 13 bases between them. Germline-derived CDR1 and CDR2 are LGHNA and YNFKEQ. For the CDR3, the DNA is TGTGCCAGCAGCCAAGATCGGGGGGCGCGCGGCTACACCTTC. Encoded protein: CASSQDRGARGYTF.

V and J are TRBV27 and TRBJ1-5, with a weak D call TRBD1 (5 bases). The germline gives CDR1 MNHEY, CDR2 SMNVEV (reference sequence). This CDR3 is 13 amino acids long. V gave up 5 bases and J gave up 6 bases, with 11 bases separating them. The CDR3 sequence is CASSAGIRQPQHF. The CDR3 nucleotides are TGTGCCAGCAGTGCAGGGATCCGTCAGCCCCAGCATTTT.

This clone was detected a few times. CDR3 loop: CASSFSILGGLNTEAFF. The CDR3 DNA reads as TGTGCCAGCAGCTTTTCCATCCTCGGGGGTCTGAACACTGAAGCTTTCTTT. V and J are TRBV5-4 and TRBJ1-1; D is perhaps TRBD1 (5 bases). The CDR3 is made up of 17 amino acids. Trimming removed 2 bases from V and 0 bases from J, with 17 bases in between. In germline, CDR1 is SGHNT, CDR2 YYREEE (reference sequence).

At least ten counts were recorded for this clone. The chain employs TRBV28 and TRBJ2-2; 7 bases agree with TRBD2. The V gene's germline CDR1 is MDHEN and CDR2 SYDVKM. CDR3 length: 17 amino acids. V lost 4 bases, J lost 6 bases, and 14 bases stayed unmatched. The CDR3 DNA is TGTGCCAGCAGTTCCCCGAGTGCGGGGGAGGTTTCCGGGGAGCTGTTTTTT. This sequence encodes CASSSPSAGEVSGELFF.

The chain uses TRBV7-8 and TRBJ2-7, with 8 bases matching TRBD1. The CDR3 spans 15 residues. CDR1 is SGHVS, CDR2 FQNEAQ, per germline. V shed 2 bases, J shed 5 bases, and the junction held 8 bases outside the gene matches. DNA of the CDR3: TGTGCCAGCAGCTTATCCGGGACAGGTCGCGACGAGCAGTACTTC. The encoded protein is CASSLSGTGRDEQYF.

The CDR3 DNA sequence: TGTGCCTGGACCCGGGAAGTCAGAAACACCATATATTTT. Its translation is CAWTREVRNTIYF. The chain carries TRBV30 and TRBJ1-3; D is uncertain. The V gene's germline CDR1 is GTSNPN and CDR2 SVGIG (reference sequence). The CDR3 extends over 13 amino acids. The V end was cut by 4 bases, the J end by 5 bases, with 12 bases between.

For the CDR3, the DNA is TGTGCTAGAAGTTACTTCCCCCAGACAGACTTCAATCAGCCCCAGCATTTT. Protein: CARSYFPQTDFNQPQHF. V usage is TRBV6-2 or TRBV6-3 and J usage is TRBJ1-5; a weak D match, TRBD1 (5 bases). There are 17 residues in the CDR3. CDR1 and CDR2 from the germline V gene are MNHEY and SVGEGT.

The chain uses TRBV19 and TRBJ2-1; 9 bases are shared with TRBD1. The germline gives CDR1 LNHDA, CDR2 SQIVND (reference sequence). The CDR3 runs to 17 residues. The V gene end was trimmed by 4 bases and the J gene end by 2 bases; junction bases not matched to a gene: 9. CDR3 region: CASSRGQGRWTYNEQFF. Written as DNA, the CDR3 is TGTGCCAGTAGTAGGGGACAGGGACGGTGGACCTACAATGAGCAGTTCTTC.

This clone was picked up many times. The chain carries TRBV6-1 and TRBJ1-3, with D possibly being TRBD1 (6 bases). The CDR3 length is 14 residues. With 6 bases removed from V and 2 bases from J, the gap between germline ends came to 11 bases. CDR1 and CDR2 from the germline V gene are MNHNS and SASEGT. Here the CDR3 DNA reads TGTGCCAGCAGGTTTAGACAGGCTGGAAACACCATATATTTT. It codes for CASRFRQAGNTIYF.

To note about this clone: A much more abundant neighbour one base away suggests this may be a read error. J is TRBJ2-3 and V is TRBV4-1; 16 nucleotides line up with TRBD2. Germline V lookup: CDR1 MGHRA, CDR2 YSYEKL. The CDR3 loop spans 17 amino acids. This CDR3 is CASRRGLAGGRTDTKYF. The DNA for the CDR3 is TGCGCCAGCAGACGGGGACTAGCGGGAGGGCGCACAGATACGAAGTATTTT.

The chain has TRBV20-1 and TRBJ1-5; no firm D call. CDR1 and CDR2 (germline): DFQATT, SNEGSKA (reference sequence). The CDR3 is made up of 14 amino acids. V was cut by 0 bases and J by 8 bases, with 14 bases left in between. CDR3 sequence: CSAREGAAWKPQHF. CDR3 DNA: TGCAGTGCTAGAGAGGGCGCGGCGTGGAAGCCCCAGCATTTT.

V usage is TRBV27 and J usage is TRBJ2-7, with 12 bases aligning to TRBD1. CDR1 and CDR2 from the germline V gene are MNHEY and SMNVEV (reference sequence). CDR3 length: 19 residues. Trimming took 4 bases from V and 5 from J; bases not matched to a gene: 18. The CDR3 nucleotides read TGTGCCAGCAGTTCCGGGATGGGACAGGGGGCCTTAAGAGCCAACGAGCAGTACTTC. It codes for CASSSGMGQGALRANEQYF.

This clone was detected ten times or more. The genes are TRBV7-2 and TRBJ2-7, with 9 bases aligning to TRBD1. The CDR3 is 13 residues long. The germline V gene encodes CDR1 SGHTA and CDR2 FQGNSA. After removal of 7 bases from V and 6 bases from J, the junction contained 7 bases not matched to a gene. CDR3 region: CASNLDRGGEQYF. The CDR3, as DNA: TGTGCCAGCAACCTTGACAGGGGGGGCGAGCAGTACTTC.

This clone came up many times. The V and J genes are TRBV7-9 and TRBJ1-4, with 10 nucleotides matching TRBD1. The CDR3 consists of 15 residues. Germline lookup yields CDR1 SEHNR and CDR2 FQNEAQ (reference sequence). V trimming: 5 bases; J trimming: 6 bases; junction bases outside the gene matches: 6. The CDR3 DNA is TGTGCCAGCAGCGCCCGGGACAGGGGAGATGAAAAACTGTTTTTT. It yields the protein CASSARDRGDEKLFF.

Ten or more counts support this clone. V and J are TRBV6-5 and TRBJ1-6, with D tentatively TRBD1 (6 bases). This CDR3 has 15 amino acids. CDR1 is MNHEY and CDR2 is SVGAGI in the germline V gene. Trimming cost V 2 bases and J 7 bases, with 12 bases left between them. CDR3 in DNA: TGTGCCAGCAGTTACGATTACAGGGCGAATTCACCCCTCCACTTT. Translation: CASSYDYRANSPLHF.

CDR3 protein: CASSIATGFPGELFF. DNA of the CDR3: TGTGCCAGTAGTATAGCTACAGGGTTTCCCGGGGAGCTGTTTTTT. The V and J genes are TRBV19 and TRBJ2-2, with a weak D call TRBD1 (6 bases). Deletions cut 1 base from V and 6 bases from J, with 12 bases between. The CDR3 contains 15 residues. From germline, CDR1 is LNHDA and CDR2 SQIVND (reference sequence).

There are a few counts of this clone. A much larger clone differs from this one at a single base, so this may be a read error. The chain couples TRBV12-3 or TRBV12-4 to TRBJ2-1; D not certain. The V and J ends lost 6 bases and 11 bases respectively, with 23 bases between them. This CDR3 has 15 amino acids. Here the CDR3 DNA reads TGTGCCAGCAGCCCCACATTAAGGTTTTGGCTACAGCAGTTCTTC. It yields the protein CASSPTLRFWLQQFF.